This TCR beta chain stems from a study of blood T cell repertoires in COVID-19. Study summary: The study drew acute and convalescent COVID-19 samples from the United States, Italy and Spain.

Assignment of participants to cohorts was predicated upon participant-reported clinical history. Recovered status applied to Cohort 3 donors who had two consecutive negative PCRs. It also applied to those with clearance or with symptom resolution. Per the original methods: Amplification from reference gene primers served as the basis for estimated nucleated cell counts. The method was immunoSEQ multiplex PCR; TCRdb's version includes in-frame clones alone and lacks a portion of them. From that table come the V and J calls and clone size; the DNA was used to work out D and trimming. Altogether about 440,000 clones are present, roughly 91% being singletons, with the ten largest covering more than 0.55%. The V and J ends lost 0 bases and 2 bases respectively, with 10 bases between them. CDR1 and CDR2 (germline): SNHLY, FYNNEI. CDR3 length: 16 amino acids.

The receptor was isolated from a man aged 18 to 35 who had recovered from COVID-19. The sample taken for sequencing was PBMCs or T cells enriched from blood (not recorded which). The V call is TRBV2, the J call TRBJ1-4; D ambiguous. The CDR3 loop reads CASSEAQSGTNEKLFF. Written as DNA, the CDR3 is TGTGCCAGCAGTGAAGCTCAAAGCGGGACTAATGAAAAACTGTTTTTT.